This T cell receptor (beta chain) was observed in a study of blood T cell repertoires in COVID-19. Study as a whole: Collection of acute and convalescent COVID-19 samples took place in the United States, Italy and Spain. PBMCs, B-cell-depleted T cells, or T cells provided the cDNA or gDNA that made up the material.

Methods used by the authors: Scientists estimated how many nucleated cells there were by amplifying reference gene primers. Measured with immunoSEQ multiplex PCR; TCRdb has only the in-frame clones, and not every one. That table furnishes V, J and clone size, whereas the DNA furnished D and trimming. The sample contains roughly 39,000 clones, roughly 90% of which appear only once. Trimming removed 0 bases from V and 1 base from J; junction bases left unmatched: 5. The CDR3 is 17 amino acids. CDR1 LGHDT and CDR2 YNNKEL come from the germline V gene (reference sequence). The chain employs TRBV3-1 (or the pseudogene TRBV3-2) and TRBJ2-1; 8 nucleotides match TRBD1. The sequenced sample consisted of peripheral blood. The sequence came from a woman at least 80 years old with active COVID-19. CDR3 loop: CASSQDARDRSYNEQFF. CDR3 DNA sequence: TGTGCCAGCAGCCAAGACGCCCGGGACAGGTCCTACAATGAGCAGTTCTTC.